This record concerns one T cell receptor beta chain sequence. This clone was seen a handful of times. Its binding antigen is unknown. One base away there is no much larger clone; base qualities are not given. The sample belongs to a study of radiotherapy plus CTLA-4 blockade in lung cancer (dated by TCRdb to the late 2010s). Regarding the research as a whole: Among enrolled patients, roughly 17% had an objective response and 30% to 40% reached disease control.

General conclusions and limits of the study: TCR clones derived from tumors expanded in peripheral blood after treatment with radiotherapy and ipilimumab. Early dynamic changes in blood T cell clones, together with increased serum interferon-beta after radiation, were reported as the strongest predictors of response.

The library was prepared using the immunoSEQ multiplex PCR assay. Held by TCRdb, this immuneACCESS table contains in-frame sequences only and omits some clones. Under half of the omission traces to an unresolved V gene where checked; the cause of the rest is unknown. The sample table lists some 77,000 clones, around 86% of them with a count of one. 2% to 2.5% of the sample is held by the ten biggest clonotypes. A distance of 15 bases separates the germline ends of V and J, which lose 9 bases and 4 bases respectively. From the cysteine up to the phenylalanine, the CDR3 has a length of 13 residues. Solely the CDR3 DNA is kept, with 39 bases framed from the first base. CDR1 LNHDA and CDR2 SQIVND were looked up in the germline V gene (reference sequence). The study evaluated CTLA-4 blockade (ipilimumab) given together with focal radiation therapy in patients who had chemo-refractory metastatic non-small-cell lung cancer.

Source: peripheral blood, taken from a patient treated with radiotherapy plus ipilimumab. The V gene is TRBV19 and the J gene is TRBJ1-2, with TRBD1 perhaps the D gene, on 6 matching bases. This TCR came from a human donor with non-small cell lung cancer who had a partial response to radiotherapy plus ipilimumab. The CDR3 reads as follows: CASSNRDIYGYTF. The base sequence is TGTGCCAGCTCAAACAGGGACATCTATGGCTACACCTTC.